The source of this TCR beta chain is a study of early T cells in non-severe SARS-CoV-2 infection. Attached unique molecular identifiers marked individual cDNA molecules. TCRdb ran MiXCR on the 5' RACE reads and lists one entry per CDR3 protein. The data show tens of thousands of distinct CDR3 sequences, 7.5% to 9.5% seen once. V lost 2 bases and J lost 7, with 15 bases in between. The CDR3 consists of 14 residues. The receptor's source is an adult who was a healthcare worker with PCR-confirmed SARS-CoV-2 infection or an uninfected control (not recorded which). This specimen consisted of whole blood, obtained at baseline. V is TRBV12-3 or TRBV12-4 and J is TRBJ2-7; possible D gene TRBD2, 5 bases. CDR3 bases: TGTGCCAGCAGTTTATCCCTTTTTGGGGAGGAGCAGTACTTC. Its translation is CASSLSLFGEEQYF.